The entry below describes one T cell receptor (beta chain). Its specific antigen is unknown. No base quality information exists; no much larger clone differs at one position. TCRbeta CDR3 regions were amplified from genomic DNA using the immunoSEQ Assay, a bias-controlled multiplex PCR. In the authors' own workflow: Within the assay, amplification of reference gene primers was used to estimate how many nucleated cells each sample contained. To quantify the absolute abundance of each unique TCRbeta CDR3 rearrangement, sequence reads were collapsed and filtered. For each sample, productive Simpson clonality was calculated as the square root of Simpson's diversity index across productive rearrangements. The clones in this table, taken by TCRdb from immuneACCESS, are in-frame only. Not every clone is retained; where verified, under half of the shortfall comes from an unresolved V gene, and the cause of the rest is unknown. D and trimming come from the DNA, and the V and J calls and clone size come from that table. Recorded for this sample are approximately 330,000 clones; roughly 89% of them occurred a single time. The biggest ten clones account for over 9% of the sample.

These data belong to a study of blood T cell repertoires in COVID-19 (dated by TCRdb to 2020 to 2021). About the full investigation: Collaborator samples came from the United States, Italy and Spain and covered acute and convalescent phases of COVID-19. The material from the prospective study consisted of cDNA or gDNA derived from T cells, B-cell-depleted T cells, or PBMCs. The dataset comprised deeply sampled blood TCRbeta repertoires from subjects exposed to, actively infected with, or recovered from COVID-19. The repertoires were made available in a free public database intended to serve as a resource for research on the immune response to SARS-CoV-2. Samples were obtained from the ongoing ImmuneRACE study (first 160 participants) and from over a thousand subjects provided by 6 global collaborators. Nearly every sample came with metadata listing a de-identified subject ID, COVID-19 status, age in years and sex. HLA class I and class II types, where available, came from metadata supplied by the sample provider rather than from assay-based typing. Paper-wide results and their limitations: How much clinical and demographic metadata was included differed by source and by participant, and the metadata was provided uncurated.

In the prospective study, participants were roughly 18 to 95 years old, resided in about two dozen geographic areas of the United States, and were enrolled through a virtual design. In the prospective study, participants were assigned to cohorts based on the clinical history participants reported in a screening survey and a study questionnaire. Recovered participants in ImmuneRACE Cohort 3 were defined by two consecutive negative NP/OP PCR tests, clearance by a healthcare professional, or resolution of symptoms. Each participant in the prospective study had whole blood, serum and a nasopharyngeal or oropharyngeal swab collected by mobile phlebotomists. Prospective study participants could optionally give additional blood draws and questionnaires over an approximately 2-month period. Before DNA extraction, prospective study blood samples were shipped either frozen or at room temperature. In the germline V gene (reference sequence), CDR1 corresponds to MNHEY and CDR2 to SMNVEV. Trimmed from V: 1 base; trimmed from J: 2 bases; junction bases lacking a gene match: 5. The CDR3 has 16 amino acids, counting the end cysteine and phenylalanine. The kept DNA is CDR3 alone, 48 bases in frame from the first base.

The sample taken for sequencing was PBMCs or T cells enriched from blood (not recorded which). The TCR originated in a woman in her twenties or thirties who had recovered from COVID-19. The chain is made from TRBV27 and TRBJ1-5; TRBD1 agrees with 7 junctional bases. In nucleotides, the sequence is TGTGCCAGCAGTTTATTTTACAGGGGAGGCAATCAGCCCCAGCATTTT. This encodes CASSLFYRGGNQPQHF.